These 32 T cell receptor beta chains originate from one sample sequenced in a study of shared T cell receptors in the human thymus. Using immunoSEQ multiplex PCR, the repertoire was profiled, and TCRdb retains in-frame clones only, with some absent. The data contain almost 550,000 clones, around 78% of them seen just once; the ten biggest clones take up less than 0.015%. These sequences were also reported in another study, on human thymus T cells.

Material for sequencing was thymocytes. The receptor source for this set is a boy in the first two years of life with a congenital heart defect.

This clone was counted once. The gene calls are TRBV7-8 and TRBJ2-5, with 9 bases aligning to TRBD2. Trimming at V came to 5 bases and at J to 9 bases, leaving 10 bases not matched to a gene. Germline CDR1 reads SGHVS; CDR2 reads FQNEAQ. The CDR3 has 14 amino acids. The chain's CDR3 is CASSPGLAAASQYF. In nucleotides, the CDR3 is TGTGCCAGCAGCCCGGGACTAGCTGCGGCGTCCCAGTACTTC.

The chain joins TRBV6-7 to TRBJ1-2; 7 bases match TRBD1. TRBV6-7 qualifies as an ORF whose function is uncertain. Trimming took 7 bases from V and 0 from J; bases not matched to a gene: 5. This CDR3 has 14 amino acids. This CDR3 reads CASNPGTANYGYTF. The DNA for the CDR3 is TGTGCCAGCAACCCTGGGACAGCTAACTATGGCTACACCTTC.

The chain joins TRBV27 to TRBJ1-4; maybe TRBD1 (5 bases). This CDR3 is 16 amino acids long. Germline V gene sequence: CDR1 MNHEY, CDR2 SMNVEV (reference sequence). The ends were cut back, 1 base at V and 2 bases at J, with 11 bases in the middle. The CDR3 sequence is CASSLFPGKTNEKLFF. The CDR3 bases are TGTGCCAGCAGTTTATTTCCAGGGAAGACTAATGAAAAACTGTTTTTT.

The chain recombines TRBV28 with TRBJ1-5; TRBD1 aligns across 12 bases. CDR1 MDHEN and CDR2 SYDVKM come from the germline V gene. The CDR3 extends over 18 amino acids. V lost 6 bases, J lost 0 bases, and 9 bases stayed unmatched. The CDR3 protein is CASRPGQGAPGSNQPQHF. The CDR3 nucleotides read TGTGCCAGCAGGCCGGGACAGGGGGCGCCGGGTAGCAATCAGCCCCAGCATTTT.

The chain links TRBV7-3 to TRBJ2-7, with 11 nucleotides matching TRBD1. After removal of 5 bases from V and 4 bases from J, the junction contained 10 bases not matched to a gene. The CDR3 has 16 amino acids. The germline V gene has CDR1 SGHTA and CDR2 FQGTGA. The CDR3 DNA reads TGTGCCAGCAGCCCCCTCCCGGGACAGGGGGTTTACGAGCAGTACTTC. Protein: CASSPLPGQGVYEQYF.

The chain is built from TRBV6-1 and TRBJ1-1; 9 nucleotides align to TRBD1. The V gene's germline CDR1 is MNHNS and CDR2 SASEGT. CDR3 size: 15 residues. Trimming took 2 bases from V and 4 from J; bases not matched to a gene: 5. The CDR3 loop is CASSENGTGCTEAFF. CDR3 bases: TGTGCCAGCAGTGAAAACGGGACAGGGTGCACTGAAGCTTTCTTT.

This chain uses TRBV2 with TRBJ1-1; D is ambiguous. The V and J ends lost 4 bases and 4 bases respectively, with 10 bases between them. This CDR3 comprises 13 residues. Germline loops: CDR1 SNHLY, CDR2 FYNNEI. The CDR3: CASSGPGTTEAFF. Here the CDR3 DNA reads TGTGCCAGCAGTGGTCCGGGTACCACTGAAGCTTTCTTT.

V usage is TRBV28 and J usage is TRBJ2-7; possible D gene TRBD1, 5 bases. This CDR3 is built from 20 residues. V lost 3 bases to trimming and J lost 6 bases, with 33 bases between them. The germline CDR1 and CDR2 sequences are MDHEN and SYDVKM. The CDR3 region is CASSLGAQVGPRALGLEQYF. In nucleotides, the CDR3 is TGTGCCAGCAGTTTGGGTGCCCAGGTGGGTCCCAGGGCTCTGGGGCTCGAGCAGTACTTC.

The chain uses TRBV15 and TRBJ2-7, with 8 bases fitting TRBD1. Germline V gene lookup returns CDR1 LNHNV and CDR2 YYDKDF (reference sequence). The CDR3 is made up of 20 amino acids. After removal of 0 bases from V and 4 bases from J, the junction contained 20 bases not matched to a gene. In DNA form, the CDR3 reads TGTGCCACCAGCAGAGATCCGGCCAGGGGGCGACACCTACCTAAGTACGAGCAGTACTTC. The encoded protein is CATSRDPARGRHLPKYEQYF.

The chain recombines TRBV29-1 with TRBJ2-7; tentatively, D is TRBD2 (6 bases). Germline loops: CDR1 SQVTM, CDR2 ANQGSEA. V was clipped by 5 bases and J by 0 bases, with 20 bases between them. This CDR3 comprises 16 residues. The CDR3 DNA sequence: TGCAGCGTTACGCCGGGGGTAGCGGAAAACTCCTACGAGCAGTACTTC. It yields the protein CSVTPGVAENSYEQYF.

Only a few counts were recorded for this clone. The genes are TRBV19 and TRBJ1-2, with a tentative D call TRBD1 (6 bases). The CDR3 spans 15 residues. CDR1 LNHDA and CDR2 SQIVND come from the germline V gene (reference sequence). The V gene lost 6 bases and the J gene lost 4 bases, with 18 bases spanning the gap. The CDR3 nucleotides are TGTGCCAGTAGCCTTCGGGACACCCTGGGCTATGGCTACACCTTC. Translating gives CASSLRDTLGYGYTF. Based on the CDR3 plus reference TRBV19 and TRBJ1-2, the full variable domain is DGGITQSPKYLFRKEGQNVTLSCEQNLNHDAMYWYRQDPGQGLRLIYYSQIVNDFQKGDIAEGYSVSREKKESFPLTVTSAQKNPTAFYLCASSLRDTLGYGYTFGSGTRLTVV.

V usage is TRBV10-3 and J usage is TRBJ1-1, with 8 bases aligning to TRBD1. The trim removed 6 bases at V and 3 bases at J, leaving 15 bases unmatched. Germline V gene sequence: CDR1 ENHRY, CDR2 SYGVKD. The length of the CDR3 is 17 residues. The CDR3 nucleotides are TGTGCCATCAGCGCGGACAGGGCAAGTGCCGAAGACACTGAAGCTTTCTTT. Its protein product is CAISADRASAEDTEAFF.

The CDR3 sequence: CASSLDAGLPYEQYF. DNA of the CDR3: TGTGCCAGCAGCTTGGATGCGGGACTACCCTACGAGCAGTACTTC. The chain has TRBV5-6 and TRBJ2-7, with TRBD2 matching 7 bases. The CDR3 runs to 15 residues. Germline V gives CDR1 SGHDT, CDR2 YYEEEE. V lost 0 bases, J lost 2 bases, and 5 bases stayed unmatched.

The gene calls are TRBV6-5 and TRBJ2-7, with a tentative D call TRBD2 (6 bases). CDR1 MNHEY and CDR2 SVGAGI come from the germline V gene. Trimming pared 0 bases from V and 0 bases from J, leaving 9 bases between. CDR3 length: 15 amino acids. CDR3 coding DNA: TGTGCCAGCAGTTACTCGGGGCGGGGCTCCTACGAGCAGTACTTC. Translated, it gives CASSYSGRGSYEQYF.

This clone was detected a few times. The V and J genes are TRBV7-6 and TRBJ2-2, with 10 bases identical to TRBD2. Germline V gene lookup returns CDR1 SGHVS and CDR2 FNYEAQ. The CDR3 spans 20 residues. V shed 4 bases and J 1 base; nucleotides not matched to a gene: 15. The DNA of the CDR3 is TGTGCCAGCAGCTGGAGTGGTTGGGGCCAGCGGGAGGGGAACACCGGGGAGCTGTTTTTT. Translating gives CASSWSGWGQREGNTGELFF.

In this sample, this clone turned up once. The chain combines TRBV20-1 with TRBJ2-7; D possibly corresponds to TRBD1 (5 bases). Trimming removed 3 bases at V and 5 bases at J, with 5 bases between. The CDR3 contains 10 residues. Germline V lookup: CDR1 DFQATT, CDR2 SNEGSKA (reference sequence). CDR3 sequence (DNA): TGCAGTGCTAGGGACAACGAGCAGTACTTC. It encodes CSARDNEQYF.

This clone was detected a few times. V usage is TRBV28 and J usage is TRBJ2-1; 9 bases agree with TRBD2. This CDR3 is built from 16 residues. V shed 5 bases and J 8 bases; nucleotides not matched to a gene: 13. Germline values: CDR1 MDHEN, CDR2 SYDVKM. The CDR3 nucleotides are TGTGCCAGCAGTGGCCCAGGGACTAGCCAGGAGGATGAGCAGTTCTTC. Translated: CASSGPGTSQEDEQFF.

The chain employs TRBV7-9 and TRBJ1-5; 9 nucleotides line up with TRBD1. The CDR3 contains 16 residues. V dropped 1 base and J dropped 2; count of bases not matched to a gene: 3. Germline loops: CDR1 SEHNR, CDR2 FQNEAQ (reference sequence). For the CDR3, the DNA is TGTGCCAGCAGCTTAGTGGGACAGGGAGGCAATCAGCCCCAGCATTTT. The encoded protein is CASSLVGQGGNQPQHF.

The CDR3 region has the DNA TGTGCCAGCAGCCCCCTAAGCGGCGTTAGAGCGAACACTGAAGCTTTCTTT. Translated, it gives CASSPLSGVRANTEAFF. This chain connects TRBV11-3 to TRBJ1-1; D is uncertain. V was clipped by 5 bases and J by 1 base, with 20 bases between them. From germline, CDR1 is SGHNT and CDR2 YENEEA. This CDR3 is 17 amino acids long.

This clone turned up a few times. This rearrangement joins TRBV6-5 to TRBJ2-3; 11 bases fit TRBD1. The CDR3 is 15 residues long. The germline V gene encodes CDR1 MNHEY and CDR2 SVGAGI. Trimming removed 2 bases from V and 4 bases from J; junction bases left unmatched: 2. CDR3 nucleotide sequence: TGTGCCAGCAGTTACGGGGACAGGGGGGCAGATACGCAGTATTTT. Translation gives CASSYGDRGADTQYF.

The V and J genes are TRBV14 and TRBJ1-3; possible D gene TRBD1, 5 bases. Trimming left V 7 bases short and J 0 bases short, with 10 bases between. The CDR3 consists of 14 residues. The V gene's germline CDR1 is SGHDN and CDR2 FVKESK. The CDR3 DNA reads TGTGCCAGCATGGGCAGGGCCTCTGGAAACACCATATATTTT. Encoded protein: CASMGRASGNTIYF.

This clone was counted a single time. The CDR3 DNA reads TGTGCCAGCAGCCTCCGGACTAGCGGGAGGTGGGAGACCCAGTACTTC. Its translation: CASSLRTSGRWETQYF. This rearrangement joins TRBV5-4 to TRBJ2-5; 14 bases match TRBD2. Unmatched junction bases numbered 7, after V lost 4 bases and J lost 5 bases. CDR1 is SGHNT, CDR2 YYREEE, per germline (reference sequence). The CDR3 length is 16 residues. Based on the CDR3 plus reference TRBV5-4 and TRBJ2-5, the full variable domain is ETGVTQSPTHLIKTRGQQVTLRCSSQSGHNTVSWYQQALGQGPQFIFQYYREEENGRGNFPPRFSGLQFPNYSSELNVNALELDDSALYLCASSLRTSGRWETQYFGPGTRLLVL.

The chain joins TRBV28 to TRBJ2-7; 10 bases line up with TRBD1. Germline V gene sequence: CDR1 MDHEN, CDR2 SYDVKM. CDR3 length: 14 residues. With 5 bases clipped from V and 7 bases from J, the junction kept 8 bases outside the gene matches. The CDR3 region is CASSITGTGVEQYF. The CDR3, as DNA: TGTGCCAGCAGTATAACCGGGACAGGGGTTGAGCAGTACTTC.

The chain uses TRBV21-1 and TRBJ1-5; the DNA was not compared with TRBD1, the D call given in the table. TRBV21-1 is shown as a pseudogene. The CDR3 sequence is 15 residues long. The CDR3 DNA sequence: TGTGCCAGCCCCAAAGACAGATATAGCAATCAGCCCCAGCATTTT. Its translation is CASPKDRYSNQPQHF.

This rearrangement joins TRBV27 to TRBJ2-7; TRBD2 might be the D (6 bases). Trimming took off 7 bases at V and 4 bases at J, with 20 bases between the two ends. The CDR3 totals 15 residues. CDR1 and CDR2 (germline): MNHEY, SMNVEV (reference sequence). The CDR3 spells CASILTSGGDYEQYF. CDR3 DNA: TGTGCCAGCATCCTTACTTCCGGAGGGGATTACGAGCAGTACTTC.

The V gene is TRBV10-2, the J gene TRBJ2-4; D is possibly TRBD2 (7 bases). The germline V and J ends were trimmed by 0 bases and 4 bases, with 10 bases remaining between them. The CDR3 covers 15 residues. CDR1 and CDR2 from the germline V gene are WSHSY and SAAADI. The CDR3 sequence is CASSESGGAKNIQYF. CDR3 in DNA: TGCGCCAGCAGTGAGTCAGGGGGGGCAAAAAACATTCAGTACTTC.

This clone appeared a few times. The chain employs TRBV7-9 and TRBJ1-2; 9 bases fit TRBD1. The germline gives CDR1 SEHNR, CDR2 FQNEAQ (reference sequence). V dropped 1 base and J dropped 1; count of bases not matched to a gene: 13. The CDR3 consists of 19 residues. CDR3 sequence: CASSLGANRDRAVNYGYTF. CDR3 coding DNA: TGTGCCAGCAGCTTAGGAGCGAACCGGGACAGGGCCGTTAACTATGGCTACACCTTC. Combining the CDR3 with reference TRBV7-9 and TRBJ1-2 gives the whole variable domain DTGVSQNPRHKITKRGQNVTFRCDPISEHNRLYWYRQTLGQGPEFLTYFQNEAQLEKSRLLSDRFSAERPKGSFSTLEIQRTEQGDSAMYLCASSLGANRDRAVNYGYTFGSGTRLTVV.

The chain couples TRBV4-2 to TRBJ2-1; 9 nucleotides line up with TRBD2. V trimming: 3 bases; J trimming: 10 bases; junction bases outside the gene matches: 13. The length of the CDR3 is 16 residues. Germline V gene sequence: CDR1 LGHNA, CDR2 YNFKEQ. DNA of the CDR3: TGTGCCAGCAGCCAGGGACCCCAGCGGGAGGAGAGGGAGCAGTTCTTC. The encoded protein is CASSQGPQREEREQFF.

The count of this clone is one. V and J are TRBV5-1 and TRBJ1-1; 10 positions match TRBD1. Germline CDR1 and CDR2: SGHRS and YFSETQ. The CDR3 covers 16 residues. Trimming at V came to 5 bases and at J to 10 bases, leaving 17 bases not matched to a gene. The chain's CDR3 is CASRLLIGTGEPGAFF. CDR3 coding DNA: TGCGCCAGCAGATTGCTTATCGGGACAGGGGAGCCGGGAGCTTTCTTT.

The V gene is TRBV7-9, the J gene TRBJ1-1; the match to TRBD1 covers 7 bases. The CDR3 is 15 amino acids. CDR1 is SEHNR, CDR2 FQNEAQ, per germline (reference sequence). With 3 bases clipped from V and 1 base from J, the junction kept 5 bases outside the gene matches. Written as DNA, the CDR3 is TGTGCCAGCAGCTTGACAGGGACGGGGAACACTGAAGCTTTCTTT. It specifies CASSLTGTGNTEAFF.

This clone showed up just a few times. The chain's CDR3 is CASSLGRQETQYF. CDR3 DNA: TGTGCCAGCAGCCTGGGGCGACAAGAGACCCAGTACTTC. The chain uses TRBV9 and TRBJ2-5; D is perhaps TRBD1 (5 bases). The CDR3 runs 13 residues. Looked up from germline, CDR1 is SGDLS and CDR2 is YYNGEE. V lost 4 bases and J lost 2, with 9 bases in between.

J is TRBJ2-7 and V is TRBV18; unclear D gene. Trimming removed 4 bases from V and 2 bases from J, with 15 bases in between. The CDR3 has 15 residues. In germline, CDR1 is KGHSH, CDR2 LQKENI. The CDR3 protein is CASSLLPADTYEQYF. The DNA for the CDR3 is TGTGCCAGCTCACTTCTTCCAGCCGACACCTACGAGCAGTACTTC.